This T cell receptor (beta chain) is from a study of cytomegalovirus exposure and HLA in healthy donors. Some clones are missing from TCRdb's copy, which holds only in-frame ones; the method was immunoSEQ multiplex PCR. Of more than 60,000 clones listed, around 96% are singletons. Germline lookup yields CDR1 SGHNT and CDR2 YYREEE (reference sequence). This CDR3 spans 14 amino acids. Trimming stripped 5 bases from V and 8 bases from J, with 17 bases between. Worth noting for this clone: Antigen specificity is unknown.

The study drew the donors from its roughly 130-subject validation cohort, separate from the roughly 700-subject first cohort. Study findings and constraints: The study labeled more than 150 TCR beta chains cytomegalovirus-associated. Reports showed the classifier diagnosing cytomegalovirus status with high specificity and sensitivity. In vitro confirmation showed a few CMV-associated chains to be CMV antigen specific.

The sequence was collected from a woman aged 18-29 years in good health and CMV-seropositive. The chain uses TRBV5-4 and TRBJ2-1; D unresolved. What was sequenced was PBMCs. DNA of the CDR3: TGTGCCAGCAGTGCAGGTTGGGCTACGGATGAGCAGTTCTTC. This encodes CASSAGWATDEQFF.